These T cell receptor beta chains were read from a single sample in a study of synovial regulatory T cells in juvenile arthritis. TCRdb's table, derived via immunoSEQ multiplex PCR, lists solely in-frame clones and lacks some. The sample data list approximately 7,100 clones. The sequenced material came from Treg cells from blood. The receptors come from a donor aged 2-30 years with juvenile idiopathic arthritis. Each CDR3 is given with its conserved first and last residue. Each record gives: V gene, J gene, clone size, CDR3 protein. Size is omitted from some rows. Given values are once, few, many or a class for expanded clones.

>TRBV5-4|TRBJ1-4|-
CASSVGNRGGKLFF
>TRBV19|TRBJ2-7|-
CASIGGSEQYF
>TRBV10-2|TRBJ1-1|-
CASSEWGAGGTEAFF
>TRBV5-1|TRBJ1-2|-
CASSFGQGDGYTF
>TRBV5-8|TRBJ1-5|-
CASSFEQRRNQPQHF
>TRBV6-5|TRBJ1-1|-
CASSYSTNTEAFF
>TRBV15|TRBJ2-5|-
CATSRDKGFAQETQYF
>TRBV7-2|TRBJ1-1|-
CASSRQGAAPEAFF
>TRBV5-1|TRBJ2-7|-
CASSLAYSYEQYF
>TRBV10-3|TRBJ2-1|-
CAIRGTNEQFF
>TRBV28|TRBJ2-7|-
CASSRPGLSRLSYEQYF
>TRBV18|TRBJ2-7|-
CASSPTPGQRVSYEQYF
>TRBV5-4|TRBJ2-2|-
CASSLLSGGLTGELFF
>TRBV19|TRBJ2-7|-
CASSIVSAGGRYEQYF
>TRBV9|TRBJ2-3|-
CASSLTRGTDTQYF
>TRBV28|TRBJ1-2|-
CASSLGTGLNGYTF
>TRBV5-1|TRBJ1-2|-
CASSPRGFYGYTF
>TRBV19|TRBJ1-2|medium-sized
CASSISRRVYGYTF
>TRBV7-2|TRBJ2-5|-
CASSLWGRPETQYF
>TRBV7-3|TRBJ2-2|-
CASSQSYTGELFF
>TRBV4-3|TRBJ2-3|-
CASSQVGTGQDTQYF
>TRBV18|TRBJ1-2|-
CASSPLHQGSFSNYGYTF
>TRBV9|TRBJ2-3|-
CASSVGPAGDTQYF
>TRBV6-6|TRBJ1-2|-
CASSYGYDRGLGYTF
>TRBV18|TRBJ1-1|-
CASSPLTTTGPEAFF
>TRBV19|TRBJ1-1|medium-sized
CATRQGTKNTEAFF
>TRBV19|TRBJ1-3|-
CASSEPEEGNTIYF
>TRBV18|TRBJ1-1|-
CASSPIPAEAFF
>TRBV5-6|TRBJ1-3|medium-sized
CASSGGQGARTGNTIYF
>TRBV6-1|TRBJ1-4|-
CAGLGGNEKLFF
>TRBV4-3|TRBJ1-5|-
CASSQDPQGGQPQHF
>TRBV7-1|TRBJ2-7|-
CASSLPQIRYEQYF
>TRBV6-1|TRBJ1-1|-
CASSERYTEAFF
>TRBV21-1|TRBJ1-4|-
CASSKEGGGGCTNEKLFF
>TRBV30|TRBJ1-1|-
CACTPGTWRRVTEAFF
>TRBV2|TRBJ1-1|-
CASSALGLGNTEAFF
>TRBV6-5|TRBJ1-4|-
CASSNRGGLGKLFF
>TRBV28|TRBJ1-4|-
CASSVRDGEKLFF
>TRBV11-1|TRBJ2-1|-
CASSFAGRWSSYNEQFF
>TRBV19|TRBJ1-5|-
CASGGRGPWGGYQPQHF